These 10 T cell receptor beta chains were all obtained from the same sample, sequenced in a study of memory CD4+ T cells and cytomegalovirus serostatus. TCRdb's table, derived via immunoSEQ multiplex PCR, lists solely in-frame clones and lacks some. The data show around 53,000 clones, around four fifths seen once. The sort gate was single viable CD3+CD4+CD8-CD45RO+ cells for memory CD4+ T cells. The sample was memory CD4+ T cells from blood. Source of these receptors: an adult in good health and CMV-seropositive.

J is TRBJ1-1 and V is TRBV28; D uncertain. The CDR3 contains 12 residues. Trimming left V 8 bases short and J 8 bases short, with 15 bases between. Germline values: CDR1 MDHEN, CDR2 SYDVKM. The DNA for the CDR3 is TGTGCCAGCTGTAAGGTACCAGCGGAAGCTTTCTTT. This translates into CASCKVPAEAFF.

This clone was picked up a small number of times. This chain connects TRBV9 to TRBJ2-1; 9 bases fit TRBD1. V was pared by 2 bases and J by 8 bases, with 11 bases of the junction left unmatched. From germline, CDR1 is SGDLS and CDR2 YYNGEE. This CDR3 contains 16 residues. Here the CDR3 reads CASSVLPGQGRDEQFF. CDR3 DNA sequence: TGTGCCAGCAGCGTCCTCCCGGGACAGGGACGGGATGAGCAGTTCTTC.

This clone was counted once. The junction departs from the called germline gene at one end, perhaps through a read error. The chain links TRBV5-1 to TRBJ1-4, with D maybe TRBD1 (6 bases). The CDR3 length is 14 residues. Germline V lookup: CDR1 SGHRS, CDR2 YFSETQ. CDR3 amino acids: CASSWGGKDEKLFF. The CDR3 bases are TGCGCCAGTAGCTGGGGGGGCAAGGATGAAAAACTGTTTTTT.

The genes are TRBV28 and TRBJ2-1, with D uncertain. From germline, CDR1 is MDHEN and CDR2 SYDVKM. Trimming removed 5 bases from V and 2 bases from J, with 10 bases in between. The CDR3 consists of 14 residues. CDR3 nucleotide sequence: TGTGCCAGCAGTAGCAGATTCGCCTACAATGAGCAGTTCTTC. Protein sequence: CASSSRFAYNEQFF.

The rearrangement joins TRBV25-1 to TRBJ1-3, with 11 nucleotides matching TRBD1. The CDR3 totals 17 residues. Trimming at V came to 5 bases and at J to 0 bases, leaving 6 bases not matched to a gene. Germline-derived CDR1 and CDR2 are MGHDK and SYGVNS. The CDR3 spells CASSSGQGASSGNTIYF. The CDR3 DNA reads TGTGCCAGCAGTTCCGGACAGGGGGCGAGCTCTGGAAACACCATATATTTT.

The gene calls are TRBV6-1 and TRBJ1-6; weak D call: TRBD1 (6 bases). V was trimmed by 3 bases and J by 0 bases, leaving 15 bases between them. Germline lookup yields CDR1 MNHNS and CDR2 SASEGT. The CDR3 covers 18 residues. The CDR3 bases are TGTGCCAGCAGTGAGGGAGGGGGGCTTAGCTCCTATAATTCACCCCTCCACTTT. This sequence encodes CASSEGGGLSSYNSPLHF.

For the CDR3, the DNA is TGTGCCAGTAGTATAGGTTCGGGGGGGACTGAAGCTTTCTTT. Translation gives CASSIGSGGTEAFF. The gene calls are TRBV19 and TRBJ1-1; D is perhaps TRBD1 (5 bases). The CDR3 has 14 amino acids. Germline V gives CDR1 LNHDA, CDR2 SQIVND (reference sequence). The V end was cut by 1 base, the J end by 5 bases, with 11 bases between.

V is TRBV7-8 and J is TRBJ1-1, with no clear D. This CDR3 has 12 residues. From germline, CDR1 is SGHVS and CDR2 FQNEAQ. V dropped 5 bases and J dropped 4 bases, with 8 bases sitting between them. The CDR3 reads CASSAHLTEAFF. The CDR3 DNA sequence: TGTGCCAGCAGCGCCCATCTCACTGAAGCTTTCTTT.

CDR3 coding DNA: TGTGCCAGCAGTTTAGTGGGGAACACTGAAGCTTTCTTT. It encodes CASSLVGNTEAFF. V gene TRBV27 combines with J gene TRBJ1-1; no reliable D call. The germline V and J ends were trimmed by 2 bases and 1 base, with 5 bases remaining between them. This CDR3 comprises 13 residues. Per the germline V gene, CDR1 is MNHEY and CDR2 is SMNVEV (reference sequence).

The V gene is TRBV5-4, the J gene TRBJ1-1, with 9 positions matching TRBD1. Trimming removed 1 base from V and 5 bases from J; junction bases left unmatched: 6. Per germline, CDR1 SGHNT and CDR2 YYREEE (reference sequence). The CDR3 is made up of 15 amino acids. This CDR3 reads CASSLPDRGGTEAFF. The CDR3 nucleotides are TGTGCCAGCAGCTTGCCAGACAGGGGGGGGACTGAAGCTTTCTTT.